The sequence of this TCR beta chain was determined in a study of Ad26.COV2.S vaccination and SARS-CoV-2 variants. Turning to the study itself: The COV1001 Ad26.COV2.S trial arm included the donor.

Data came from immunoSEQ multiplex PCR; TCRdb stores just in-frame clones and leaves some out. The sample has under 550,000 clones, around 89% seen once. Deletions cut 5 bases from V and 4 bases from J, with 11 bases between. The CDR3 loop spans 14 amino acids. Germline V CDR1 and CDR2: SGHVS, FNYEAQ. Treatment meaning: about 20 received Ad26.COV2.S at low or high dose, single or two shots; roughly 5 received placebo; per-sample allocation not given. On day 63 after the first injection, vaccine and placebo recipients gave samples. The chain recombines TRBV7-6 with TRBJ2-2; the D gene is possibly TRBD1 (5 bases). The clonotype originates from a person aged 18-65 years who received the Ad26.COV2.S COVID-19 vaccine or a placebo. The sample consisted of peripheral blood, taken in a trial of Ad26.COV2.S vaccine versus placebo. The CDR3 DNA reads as TGTGCCAGCAGCCCTAGGACATTCACCGGGGAGCTGTTTTTT. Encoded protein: CASSPRTFTGELFF.